Only one count was recorded for the clone carrying this TCR beta chain. The antigen remains undetermined. Here immunoSEQ multiplex PCR was the method, and the copy in TCRdb shows in-frame clones only, minus some. Counted here are under 90,000 clones, more than 90% occurring once; the ten biggest clones make up 9.4%. The CDR3 is made up of 10 amino acids. Germline V lookup: CDR1 DFQATT, CDR2 SNEGSKA (reference sequence). The V end lost 5 bases, the J end lost 6 bases, and 8 bases lay between the germline ends. The record originates from a study of PD-L1 blockade in urothelial cancer. Study background: T cells numbered a median of 141,255 in the blood samples.

Overall study findings and caveats: Pretreatment clonality of the blood TCR repertoire below the median was predictive of superior survival.

Urothelial carcinoma, locally advanced or metastatic, affected the patients. The starting material was PBMCs, obtained around atezolizumab (anti-PD-L1) treatment. This TCR came from a man in his sixties with urothelial cancer. The gene calls are TRBV20-1 and TRBJ2-7; D not resolved. The CDR3 here is CSAFAFEQYF. In nucleotides, the CDR3 is TGCAGTGCTTTCGCGTTCGAGCAGTACTTC.